Below, one TCR beta chain is given with its context. As yet, its antigen is unknown. The junction departs from germline at one end; a sequencing error may be responsible. It was with a sample-barcoded 5' primer and a J-beta primer mix that a second PCR of roughly 6 to 12 cycles was run. Carrying 12 random nucleotides, a template-switch adaptor labeled each individual cDNA molecule. Researchers report that each sample yielded at least 3 million CDR3-containing paired-end reads. One entry per CDR3 protein results from TCRdb running MiXCR on the 5' RACE reads. This sample has 1.5 million to 2 million distinct CDR3 sequences, with roughly two fifths found just once. This record comes from a study of blood T cells in healthy people across ages. Study-level findings and limits: Versus aged donors, long-lived donors had higher diversity and more naive CD4+ cells.

There are 16 residues in the CDR3. Germline V gives CDR1 SGHRS, CDR2 YFSETQ. Healthy individuals of Caucasian origin from Russia, aged about 6 to 100, served as donors. This sequence joins TRBV5-1 and TRBJ2-1, with 9 bases that match TRBD2. The sequencing sample was made of blood. The TCR originated in a human donor in good health. The CDR3 bases are TGCGCCGGCAGCTTGGACAGCGGGGGGATCTACAATGAGCAGTTCTTC. As protein: CAGSLDSGGIYNEQFF.